This TCR beta chain was sequenced in a study of blood T cell repertoires in COVID-19 (TCRdb year 2020). General notes on the study: The collaborator samples originated in the United States, Italy and Spain and spanned the acute and convalescent phases of COVID-19. The material from the prospective study consisted of cDNA or gDNA derived from T cells, B-cell-depleted T cells, or PBMCs. Subjects who had been exposed to COVID-19, were actively infected with it, or had recovered from it provided the deeply sampled blood TCRbeta repertoires that made up the dataset. The repertoires were released in a freely available public database meant as a resource for research on the immune response to SARS-CoV-2. The samples were drawn from the first 160 participants of the ongoing ImmuneRACE study and from over 950 subjects provided by 6 global collaborators. Nearly every sample came with metadata listing a de-identified subject ID, COVID-19 status, age in years and sex. HLA class I and class II types, where available, came from metadata supplied by the sample provider rather than from assay-based typing. What the research found in general, with its limitations: The quantity of clinical and demographic metadata differed by source and by participant and was supplied without curation.

CDR3 length: 15 amino acids, cysteine to phenylalanine. Only CDR3 DNA remains: 45 bases, in frame from the first base. V ends up 6 bases short and J 5 bases short, with an unmatched junction base count of 12. TCRbeta CDR3 regions were amplified from genomic DNA by means of the immunoSEQ Assay, a bias-controlled multiplex PCR. The paper's data handling went like this. Within the assay, amplification of reference gene primers was used to estimate how many nucleated cells each sample contained. To quantify the absolute abundance of each unique TCRbeta CDR3 rearrangement, sequence reads were collapsed and filtered. For each sample, productive Simpson clonality was calculated as the square root of Simpson's diversity index over productive rearrangements. TCRdb retrieved this table from immuneACCESS and kept in-frame rearrangements only. Not all clones are present; in checked studies, unresolved V genes account for under half, and no reason is known for the remainder. V and J calls and clone size are as listed in that table; D and trimming were resolved from the DNA. The sample contains under 200,000 clones, roughly 83% of them found a single time. The top ten hold approximately 14% of the sample.

Turning to this clone: Its cognate antigen has yet to be identified. Base-call qualities are not available, and no considerably larger clone is one nucleotide away.

Each collaborating institution followed its own protocols to collect whole blood in K2EDTA tubes. Collaborator samples were shipped for TCRbeta analysis as frozen whole blood, isolated PBMCs, or DNA extracted from either sample type. Recombination connected TRBV23-1 to TRBJ1-1, with 7 junctional bases fitting TRBD1. TRBV23-1 falls under the ORF class, with uncertain function. The TCR was taken from a man aged 18 to 35 with active or convalescent COVID-19. Sequenced: peripheral blood. For the CDR3, the sequence is CASSKGPDRRTEAFF. The nucleotide sequence reads TGCGCCAGCAGCAAGGGTCCGGACAGGAGGACTGAAGCTTTCTTT.